Below, 18 T cell receptor beta chains from the same sample are listed, as sequenced in a study of blood T cell repertoires in COVID-19. Clones were read by immunoSEQ multiplex PCR, and TCRdb kept only the in-frame ones, dropping some. The sample carries 65,000 or so clones, under 80% recorded once. The sample taken for sequencing was PBMCs or T cells enriched from blood (not recorded which). The receptors originated from a woman in her sixties or seventies who had been exposed to COVID-19.

The chain is built from TRBV27 and TRBJ1-2; 9 positions match TRBD1. V was clipped by 7 bases and J by 0 bases; unmatched bases: 6. The CDR3 loop spans 15 amino acids. CDR1 and CDR2 from the germline V gene are MNHEY and SMNVEV (reference sequence). The CDR3 loop is CASKDGTGTNYGYTF. The CDR3 DNA is TGTGCCAGCAAGGACGGGACAGGGACTAACTATGGCTACACCTTC.

This chain links TRBV28 with TRBJ1-2, with D hard to call. Trimming took 6 bases from V and 7 from J, leaving 15 bases between them. Germline assignment: CDR1 MDHEN and CDR2 SYDVKM. The CDR3 sequence is 13 residues long. The CDR3 reads CASSPPPVFGYTF. DNA of the CDR3: TGTGCCAGCAGCCCGCCCCCGGTGTTTGGCTACACCTTC.

This clone was detected only a few times. The chain links TRBV7-9 to TRBJ1-4; TRBD1 aligns across 7 bases. The length of the CDR3 is 14 residues. CDR1 and CDR2 (germline): SEHNR, FQNEAQ (reference sequence). V gave up 8 bases and J gave up 4 bases; unmatched junction bases: 7. The CDR3 nucleotides read TGTGCCAGCGCCGCGGGACAGAATAATGAAAAACTGTTTTTT. Translation gives CASAAGQNNEKLFF.

This clone has just a few counts. The chain carries TRBV4-3 and TRBJ1-1, with TRBD1 as a possible D gene (5 bases). CDR3 length: 13 amino acids. CDR1 and CDR2 from the germline V gene are LGHNA and YSLEER. V dropped 1 base and J dropped 11 bases, with 14 bases sitting between them. The CDR3 region is CASSQVPRTPAFF. CDR3 sequence (DNA): TGCGCCAGCAGCCAAGTCCCCCGGACACCCGCTTTCTTT.

This chain uses TRBV7-9 with TRBJ1-5, with TRBD1 identical over 8 bases. V trimming: 1 base; J trimming: 4 bases; junction bases outside the gene matches: 6. Germline V gives CDR1 SEHNR, CDR2 FQNEAQ (reference sequence). This CDR3 contains 16 residues. The CDR3: CASSLGIGQGNQPQHF. The CDR3 coding sequence is TGTGCCAGCAGCTTAGGGATCGGACAGGGTAATCAGCCCCAGCATTTT.

This clone was observed a few times. The J gene is TRBJ2-1, the V gene TRBV7-2, with 9 positions matching TRBD2. V shed 1 base and J 7 bases; nucleotides not matched to a gene: 2. This CDR3 is built from 14 residues. Looked up from germline, CDR1 is SGHTA and CDR2 is FQGNSA. The CDR3 DNA reads TGTGCCAGCAGCTTAGATAGCGGGAGTAATGAGCAGTTCTTC. It specifies CASSLDSGSNEQFF.

The J gene is TRBJ2-3, the V gene TRBV27, with 9 bases aligning to TRBD1. The CDR3 is made up of 16 amino acids. Losses at the gene ends were 4 bases for V and 14 bases for J; bases not matched to a gene: 19. The germline CDR1 and CDR2 sequences are MNHEY and SMNVEV (reference sequence). The CDR3 spells CASSSRGGTGRLVGYF. CDR3 sequence (DNA): TGTGCCAGCAGTTCCAGGGGCGGGACAGGGCGATTAGTGGGGTATTTT.

This clone has just one count. The V gene is TRBV30, the J gene TRBJ2-2; D unresolved. The V gene's germline CDR1 is GTSNPN and CDR2 SVGIG (reference sequence). V dropped 8 bases and J dropped 0 bases, with 7 bases sitting between them. This CDR3 spans 12 amino acids. The CDR3 DNA reads as TGTGCCCGAGCCTCGAACACCGGGGAGCTGTTTTTT. Translated: CARASNTGELFF.

The rearrangement links TRBV4-2 to TRBJ2-1; TRBD2 agrees at 16 bases. J lost 5 bases, V lost 1 base, and 17 bases had no gene match. This CDR3 contains 22 residues. Germline V gene lookup returns CDR1 LGHNA and CDR2 YNFKEQ. In DNA form, the CDR3 reads TGTGCCAGCAGCCAAGGGATCCCCGGAGGGACTAGCGGGGGGGCCCGGAACAATGAGCAGTTCTTC. It yields the protein CASSQGIPGGTSGGARNNEQFF.

CDR3 residues: CASIRGPQNTGELFF. CDR3 DNA sequence: TGTGCCAGCATCCGAGGTCCCCAGAACACCGGGGAGCTGTTTTTT. The chain employs TRBV9 and TRBJ2-2, with D hard to call. V dropped 6 bases and J dropped 1 base, with 13 bases sitting between them. From germline, CDR1 is SGDLS and CDR2 YYNGEE. The CDR3 is 15 residues long.

The chain is built from TRBV27 and TRBJ2-1; 8 nucleotides align to TRBD2. Germline CDR1 is MNHEY and CDR2 is SMNVEV (reference sequence). This CDR3 is 15 amino acids long. The V segment lost 7 bases and the J segment 2 bases; nucleotides outside the gene matches: 7. Here the CDR3 reads CASTLSGTAYNEQFF. CDR3 DNA: TGTGCCAGCACACTTAGCGGGACCGCCTACAATGAGCAGTTCTTC.

Details on this clone: One end of the junction is discordant with germline, which a read error may explain. The V and J genes are TRBV28 and TRBJ1-2; TRBD1 aligns across 8 bases. The length of the CDR3 is 11 residues. Germline CDR1 is MDHEN and CDR2 is SYDVKM. The CDR3: CASSYRGLYFF. DNA for the CDR3: TGTGCCAGCAGTTACAGGGGGTTATATTTTTTC.

V is TRBV6-1 and J is TRBJ1-2; D not certain. Deletions cut 2 bases from V and 2 bases from J, with 6 bases between. The CDR3 runs to 13 residues. CDR1 and CDR2 from the germline V gene are MNHNS and SASEGT. CDR3 coding DNA: TGTGCCAGCAGTGAAAGAGGGAACTATGGCTACACCTTC. This encodes CASSERGNYGYTF.

This chain connects TRBV19 to TRBJ1-5, with D maybe TRBD1 (5 bases). The germline CDR1 and CDR2 sequences are LNHDA and SQIVND (reference sequence). The V and J ends lost 5 bases and 7 bases respectively, with 15 bases between them. CDR3 length equals 14 residues. The CDR3 DNA reads as TGTGCCAGTAGTCTCGGTAGGGGTCCCCAGCCCCAGCATTTT. Encoded protein: CASSLGRGPQPQHF.

The V gene is TRBV7-2, the J gene TRBJ1-5, with D possibly TRBD1 on 5 matching bases. CDR1 and CDR2 from the germline V gene are SGHTA and FQGNSA. Trimming took off 0 bases at V and 6 bases at J, with 12 bases between the two ends. This CDR3 has 15 amino acids. CDR3 nucleotides: TGTGCCAGCAGCTTAGCGGGGCAGAAGTCTCAGCCCCAGCATTTT. It yields the protein CASSLAGQKSQPQHF.

The chain is built from TRBV9 and TRBJ2-3; D is unclear. V lost 1 base and J lost 0, with 9 bases in between. The germline V gene has CDR1 SGDLS and CDR2 YYNGEE. There are 15 residues in the CDR3. The CDR3 protein is CASSVQAYSTDTQYF. CDR3 in DNA: TGTGCCAGCAGCGTACAAGCCTATAGCACAGATACGCAGTATTTT.

This chain connects TRBV19 to TRBJ2-3; TRBD2 matches at 8 bases. The CDR3 totals 15 residues. CDR1 is LNHDA, CDR2 SQIVND, per germline (reference sequence). V shed 6 bases and J 1 base; nucleotides not matched to a gene: 6. DNA for the CDR3: TGTGCCAGTAGAATTAGCGGGACCCGCACAGATACGCAGTATTTT. It yields the protein CASRISGTRTDTQYF.

DNA of the CDR3: TGTGCCAGCAGTGAGGAGCGGGGGGGCATCACCGGGGAGCTGTTTTTT. Translated: CASSEERGGITGELFF. V and J are TRBV2 and TRBJ2-2, with 10 bases identical to TRBD2. V lost 3 bases and J lost 4; bases outside the gene matches: 5. Germline CDR1 and CDR2: SNHLY and FYNNEI. The CDR3 is 16 amino acids.